This T cell receptor beta chain stems from a study of STAT3 mutations in large granular lymphocyte leukemia. For the study at large: Over half of T-LGLL patients had one or more immunosuppressive regimens.

In regard to this clone: Its antigen is still unknown.

About 40,773 productive templates were obtained per sample on average. Produced via immunoSEQ multiplex PCR; TCRdb's table is partial and in-frame only. The profile covers 12,000 or so clones, with 65% to 90% appearing a single time and 80% to 90% taken by the ten largest. CDR1 and CDR2 from the germline V gene are GTSNPN and SVGIG (reference sequence). Losses at the gene ends were 1 base for V and 6 bases for J; bases not matched to a gene: 11. The CDR3 is 15 amino acids. Study observations and caveats: In about 30% of the 18 patients, new TCR clonotypes emerged after therapy. Every T-cell large granular lymphocyte leukemia patient had at least one immunodominant TCR beta clonotype.

The TCR sequence derives from an elderly man with T-cell large granular lymphocyte leukemia. Some clones in this sample may be carry-over from other donors' samples. Sequencing was done on a sample of peripheral blood mononuclear cells. This rearrangement joins TRBV30 to TRBJ1-1; TRBD1 aligns across 7 bases. This CDR3 is CAWSGQGVSDAEAFF. CDR3 DNA sequence: TGTGCCTGGAGTGGCCAGGGGGTTAGTGACGCTGAAGCTTTCTTT.